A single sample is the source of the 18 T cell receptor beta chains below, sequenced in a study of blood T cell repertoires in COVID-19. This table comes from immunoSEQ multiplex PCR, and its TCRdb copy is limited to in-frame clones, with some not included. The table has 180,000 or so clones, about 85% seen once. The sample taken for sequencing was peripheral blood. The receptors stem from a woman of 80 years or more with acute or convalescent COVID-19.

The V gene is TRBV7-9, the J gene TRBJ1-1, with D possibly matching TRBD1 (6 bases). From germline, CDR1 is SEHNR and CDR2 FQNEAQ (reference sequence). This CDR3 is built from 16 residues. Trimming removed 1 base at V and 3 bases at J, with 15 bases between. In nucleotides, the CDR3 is TGTGCCAGCAGCTTAGGCAGGGGAAGTCGTGACACTGAAGCTTTCTTT. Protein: CASSLGRGSRDTEAFF.

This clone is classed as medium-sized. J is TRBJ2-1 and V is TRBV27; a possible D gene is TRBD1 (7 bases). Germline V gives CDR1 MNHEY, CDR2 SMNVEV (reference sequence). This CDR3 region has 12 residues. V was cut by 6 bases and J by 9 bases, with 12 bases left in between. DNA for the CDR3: TGTGCCAGCAGCCCAGGGGGGTTTGAGCAGTTCTTC. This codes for CASSPGGFEQFF.

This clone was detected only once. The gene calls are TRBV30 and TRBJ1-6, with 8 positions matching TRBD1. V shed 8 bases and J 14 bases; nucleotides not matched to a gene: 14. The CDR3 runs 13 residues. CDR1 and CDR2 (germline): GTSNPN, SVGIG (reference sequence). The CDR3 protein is CASDRTGRRTLHF. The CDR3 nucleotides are TGTGCCAGCGACCGGACAGGGCGCAGAACCCTCCACTTT.

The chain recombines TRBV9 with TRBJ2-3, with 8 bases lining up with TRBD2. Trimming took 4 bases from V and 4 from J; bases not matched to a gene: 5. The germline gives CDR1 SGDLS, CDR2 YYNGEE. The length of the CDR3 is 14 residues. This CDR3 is CASSSGLAPDTQYF. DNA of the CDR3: TGTGCCAGCAGCTCCGGACTAGCCCCAGATACGCAGTATTTT.

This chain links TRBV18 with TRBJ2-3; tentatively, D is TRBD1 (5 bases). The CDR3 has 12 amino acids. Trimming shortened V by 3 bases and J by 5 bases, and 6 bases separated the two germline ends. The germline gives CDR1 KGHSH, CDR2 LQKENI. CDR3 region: CASSPTGDTQYF. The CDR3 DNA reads TGTGCCAGCTCACCTACAGGAGATACGCAGTATTTT.

CDR3 amino acids: CASSLQGSASNEKLFF. The CDR3 region has the DNA TGTGCCAGCAGCTTGCAGGGGTCGGCCTCTAATGAAAAACTGTTTTTT. The chain uses TRBV7-6 and TRBJ1-4; possible D gene TRBD1, 6 bases. CDR3 size: 16 residues. Per germline, CDR1 SGHVS and CDR2 FNYEAQ. Trimming shortened V by 3 bases and J by 3 bases, and 14 bases separated the two germline ends.

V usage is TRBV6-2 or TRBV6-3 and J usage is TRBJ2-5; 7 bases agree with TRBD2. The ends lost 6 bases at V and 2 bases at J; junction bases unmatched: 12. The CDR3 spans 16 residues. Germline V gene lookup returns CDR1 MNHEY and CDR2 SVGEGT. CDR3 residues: CASSPLEGGEQETQYF. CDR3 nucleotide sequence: TGTGCCAGCAGCCCTCTGGAGGGAGGGGAGCAAGAGACCCAGTACTTC.

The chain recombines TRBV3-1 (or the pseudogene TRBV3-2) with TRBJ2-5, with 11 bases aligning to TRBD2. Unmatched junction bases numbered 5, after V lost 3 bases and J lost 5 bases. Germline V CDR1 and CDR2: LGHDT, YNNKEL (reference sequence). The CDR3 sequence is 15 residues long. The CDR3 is CASSQLAGGGETQYF. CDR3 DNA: TGTGCCAGCAGCCAGTTAGCGGGAGGGGGGGAGACCCAGTACTTC.

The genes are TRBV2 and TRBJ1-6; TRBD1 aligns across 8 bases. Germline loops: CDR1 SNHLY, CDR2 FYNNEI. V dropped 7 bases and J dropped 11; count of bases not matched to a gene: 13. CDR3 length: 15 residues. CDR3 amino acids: CASTSTRGRGAPLHF. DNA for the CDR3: TGTGCCAGCACCTCCACCAGGGGGCGCGGGGCACCCCTCCACTTT.

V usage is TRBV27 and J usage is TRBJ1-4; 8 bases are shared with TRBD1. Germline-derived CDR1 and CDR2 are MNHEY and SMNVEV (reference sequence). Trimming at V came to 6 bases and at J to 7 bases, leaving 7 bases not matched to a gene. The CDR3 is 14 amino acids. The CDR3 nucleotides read TGTGCCAGCAGCTATCAGGGGGCGGGTGAAAAACTGTTTTTT. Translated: CASSYQGAGEKLFF.

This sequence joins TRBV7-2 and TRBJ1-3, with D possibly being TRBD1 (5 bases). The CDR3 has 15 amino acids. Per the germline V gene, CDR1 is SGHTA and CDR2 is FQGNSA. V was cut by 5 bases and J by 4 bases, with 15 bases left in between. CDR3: CASSPSSRAGNTIYF. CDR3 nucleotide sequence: TGTGCCAGCAGCCCTAGTAGCAGGGCAGGAAACACCATATATTTT.

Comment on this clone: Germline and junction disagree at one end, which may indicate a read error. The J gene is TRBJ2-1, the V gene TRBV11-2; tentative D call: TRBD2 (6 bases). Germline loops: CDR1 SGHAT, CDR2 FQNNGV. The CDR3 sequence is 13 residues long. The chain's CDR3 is CASSRGLLNDKIF. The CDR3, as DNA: TGTGCCAGCAGCCGGGGACTGTTAAACGACAAGATCTTC. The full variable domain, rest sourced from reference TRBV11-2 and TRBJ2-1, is EAGVAQSPRYKIIEKRQSVAFWCNPISGHATLYWYQQILGQGPKLLIQFQNNGVVDDSQLPKDRFSAERLKGVDSTLKIQPAKLEDSAVYLCASSRGLLNDKIFGPGTRLTVL.

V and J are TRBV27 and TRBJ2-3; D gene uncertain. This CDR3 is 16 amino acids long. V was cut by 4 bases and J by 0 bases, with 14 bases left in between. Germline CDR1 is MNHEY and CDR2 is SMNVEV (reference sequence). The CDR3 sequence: CASSYQLTYSTDTQYF. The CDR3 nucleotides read TGTGCCAGCAGTTACCAACTAACCTATAGCACAGATACGCAGTATTTT.

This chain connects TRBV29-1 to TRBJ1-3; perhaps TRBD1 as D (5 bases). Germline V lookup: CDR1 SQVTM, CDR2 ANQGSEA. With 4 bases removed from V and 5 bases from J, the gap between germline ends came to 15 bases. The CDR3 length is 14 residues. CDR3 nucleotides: TGCAGCGTTGGATCCAGGGATTTCCGAAACACCATATATTTT. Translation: CSVGSRDFRNTIYF.

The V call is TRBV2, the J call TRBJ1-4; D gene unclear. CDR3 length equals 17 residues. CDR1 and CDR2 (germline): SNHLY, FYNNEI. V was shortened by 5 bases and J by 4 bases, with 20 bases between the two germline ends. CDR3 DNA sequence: TGTGCCAGCAGTCCCCTCTCCATGGGCAGATTTAATGAAAAACTGTTTTTT. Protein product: CASSPLSMGRFNEKLFF.

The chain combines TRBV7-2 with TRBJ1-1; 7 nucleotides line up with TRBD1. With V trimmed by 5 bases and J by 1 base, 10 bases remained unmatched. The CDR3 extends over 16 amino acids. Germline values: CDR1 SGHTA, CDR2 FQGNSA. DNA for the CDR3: TGTGCCAGCAGCAAGACAGGGTCGGGGAAGAACACTGAAGCTTTCTTT. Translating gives CASSKTGSGKNTEAFF.

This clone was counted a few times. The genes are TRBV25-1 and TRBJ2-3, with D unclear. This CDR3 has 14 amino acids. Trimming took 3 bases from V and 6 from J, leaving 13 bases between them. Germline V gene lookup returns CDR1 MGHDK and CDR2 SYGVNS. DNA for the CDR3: TGTGCCAGCAGTGAGGCTAGAGACGTGGATACGCAGTATTTT. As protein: CASSEARDVDTQYF.

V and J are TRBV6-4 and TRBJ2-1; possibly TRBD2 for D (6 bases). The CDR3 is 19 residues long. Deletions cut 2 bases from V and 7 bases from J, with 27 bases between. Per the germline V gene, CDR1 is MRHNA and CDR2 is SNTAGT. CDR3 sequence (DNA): TGTGCCAGCAGTGACAATCGGGTCACACTAGCCTACCGGACAAATGAGCAGTTCTTC. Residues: CASSDNRVTLAYRTNEQFF.